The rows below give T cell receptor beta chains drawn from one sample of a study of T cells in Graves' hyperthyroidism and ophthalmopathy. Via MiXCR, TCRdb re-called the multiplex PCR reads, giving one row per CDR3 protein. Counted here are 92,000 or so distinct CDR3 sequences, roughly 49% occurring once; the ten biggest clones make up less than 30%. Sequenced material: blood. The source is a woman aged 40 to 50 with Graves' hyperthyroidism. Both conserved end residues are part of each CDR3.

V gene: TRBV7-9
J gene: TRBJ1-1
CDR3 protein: CASSGQGGEGTEAFF

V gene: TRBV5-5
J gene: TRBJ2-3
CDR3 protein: CASSLGSLTDTQYF

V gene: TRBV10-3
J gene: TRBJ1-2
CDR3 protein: CAISEQGRHGYTF

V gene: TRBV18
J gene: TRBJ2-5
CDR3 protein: CASSPRAARTQYF

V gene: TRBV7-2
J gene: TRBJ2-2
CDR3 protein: CASSLVGSRSGELFF

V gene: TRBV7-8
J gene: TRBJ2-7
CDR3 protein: CASSSHAGNPYEQHF

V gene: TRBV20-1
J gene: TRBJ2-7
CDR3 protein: CSAIPPAGYEQYF

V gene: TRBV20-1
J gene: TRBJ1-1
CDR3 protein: CSARDPGTGNTEAFF

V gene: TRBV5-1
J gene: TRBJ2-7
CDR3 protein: CASNPLGLATYEQYF

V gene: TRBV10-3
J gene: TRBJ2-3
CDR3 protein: CTISESSGGSTDTQYF

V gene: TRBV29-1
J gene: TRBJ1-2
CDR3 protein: CSVQGVDYGYTF

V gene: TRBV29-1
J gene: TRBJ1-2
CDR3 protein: CSVFDRGDYGYTF

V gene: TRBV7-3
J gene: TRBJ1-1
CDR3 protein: CASSLGSGFTEAFF

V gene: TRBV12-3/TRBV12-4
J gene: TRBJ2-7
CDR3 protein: CASSKLAERYEQYF

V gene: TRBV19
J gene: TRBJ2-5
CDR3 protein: CASRDQETQYF

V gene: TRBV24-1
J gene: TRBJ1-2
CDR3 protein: CATSRGGYGYTF

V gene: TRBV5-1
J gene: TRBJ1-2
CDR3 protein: CASSPKGQFDGYTF

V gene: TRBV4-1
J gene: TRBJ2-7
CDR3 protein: CASSQAGISSYEQYF

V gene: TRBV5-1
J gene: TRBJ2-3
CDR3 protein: CASSLTPATTDTQYF

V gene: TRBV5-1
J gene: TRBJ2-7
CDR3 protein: CASSLKQGVYEQYF

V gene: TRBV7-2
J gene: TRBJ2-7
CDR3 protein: CASSSGLLNWYF

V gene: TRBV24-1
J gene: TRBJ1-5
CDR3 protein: CATSDSGSGVSNQPQHF

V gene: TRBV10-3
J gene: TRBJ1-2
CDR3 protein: CAISDYTQGQHYGYTF

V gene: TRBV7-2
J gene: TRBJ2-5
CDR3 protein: CASSLGQGSGTQYF

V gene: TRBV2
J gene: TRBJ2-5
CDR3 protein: CASSESLTSGSRETQYF

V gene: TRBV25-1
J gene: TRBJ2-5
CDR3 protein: CASSAVLAGGQETQYF